This passage covers 29 T cell receptor beta chains from one sample sequenced in a study of neurological immune-mediated disorders. TCRdb re-analysed the 5' RACE reads in MiXCR, keeping a single row per CDR3 protein. The table has 40,000 to 55,000 distinct CDR3 sequences, more than 5% seen once; the top ten hold 1.1% to 1.5%. The material sequenced was CD4+ T cells from blood. Source of these receptors: a woman aged 18-30 years with multiple sclerosis.

This clonotype came up many times. The V and J genes are TRBV5-1 and TRBJ1-2, with unresolved D. The V end was cut by 3 bases, the J end by 4 bases, with 13 bases between. CDR1 and CDR2 from the germline V gene are SGHRS and YFSETQ. There are 14 residues in the CDR3. The CDR3 protein is CASSWETGSYGYTF. CDR3 DNA sequence: TGCGCCAGCAGCTGGGAGACGGGCAGCTATGGCTACACCTTC.

There are many counts of this clonotype. The chain joins TRBV12-3 or TRBV12-4 to TRBJ1-6; the D is unclear. The CDR3 extends over 14 amino acids. V dropped 10 bases and J dropped 8 bases, with 18 bases sitting between them. CDR3 sequence: CATFRDEWDSPLHF. The DNA of the CDR3 is TGTGCCACCTTTAGGGATGAGTGGGATTCACCCCTCCACTTT.

At least ten counts were recorded for this clonotype. The V gene is TRBV7-8, the J gene TRBJ2-1, with TRBD2 matching 8 bases. CDR3 length: 14 amino acids. J gave up 4 bases and V 3 bases, and 2 bases lay outside the gene matches. Germline loops: CDR1 SGHVS, CDR2 FQNEAQ. DNA for the CDR3: TGTGCCAGCAGCTTCCGGGAGGGATACAATGAGCAGTTCTTC. Protein product: CASSFREGYNEQFF.

This clonotype has a count of ten or more. The V and J genes are TRBV5-6 and TRBJ2-3; the D gene is possibly TRBD1 (5 bases). This CDR3 has 13 residues. CDR1 and CDR2 from the germline V gene are SGHDT and YYEEEE. Between the trimmed V and J ends, which lost 3 bases and 4 bases, there was a span of 9 bases. CDR3 in amino acids: CASSWQGSDTQYF. The CDR3 DNA reads as TGTGCCAGCAGCTGGCAGGGCTCAGATACGCAGTATTTT. Full variable domain (rest looked up from reference TRBV5-6 and TRBJ2-3): DAGVTQSPTHLIKTRGQQVTLRCSPKSGHDTVSWYQQALGQGPQFIFQYYEEEERQRGNFPDRFSGHQFPNYSSELNVNALLLGDSALYLCASSWQGSDTQYFGPGTRLTVL.

This clonotype has ten or more counts. The V gene is TRBV14, the J gene TRBJ2-1; D is unclear. The V gene's germline CDR1 is SGHDN and CDR2 FVKESK. This CDR3 is built from 16 residues. V gave up 1 base and J gave up 4 bases, with 14 bases separating them. CDR3 sequence: CASSQVFPPPYNEQFF. Written as DNA, the CDR3 is TGTGCCAGCAGCCAAGTATTCCCCCCACCTTACAATGAGCAGTTCTTC.

This clonotype was observed at least ten times. The chain combines TRBV20-1 with TRBJ2-3, with 14 bases aligning to TRBD2. After removal of 5 bases from V and 2 bases from J, the junction contained 9 bases not matched to a gene. Per germline, CDR1 DFQATT and CDR2 SNEGSKA (reference sequence). The CDR3 sequence is 17 residues long. CDR3 loop: CSASRRTSGRNTDTQYF. The DNA of the CDR3 is TGCAGTGCTTCCCGTCGGACTAGCGGGAGGAACACAGATACGCAGTATTTT.

There are many counts of this clonotype. The chain carries TRBV7-9 and TRBJ2-5; no reliable D call. The ends were cut back, 1 base at V and 2 bases at J, with 11 bases in the middle. This CDR3 comprises 15 residues. Germline lookup yields CDR1 SEHNR and CDR2 FQNEAQ (reference sequence). The DNA of the CDR3 is TGTGCCAGCAGCTTAGTTTTTCATACGCAAGAGACCCAGTACTTC. Protein: CASSLVFHTQETQYF.

This clonotype appeared many times. The chain employs TRBV6-6 and TRBJ2-7, with TRBD1 identical over 11 bases. CDR1 is MNHNY and CDR2 is SVGAGI in the germline V gene (reference sequence). The CDR3 has 15 residues. V lost 4 bases, J lost 9 bases, and 11 bases stayed unmatched. The CDR3 DNA sequence: TGTGCCAGCAGTTCCGGGACAGGGGGGCCGGGCGGGCAGTACTTC. It translates to CASSSGTGGPGGQYF.

This clonotype was detected ten times or more. The V gene is TRBV5-1, the J gene TRBJ2-2, with TRBD2 as a possible D gene (5 bases). The CDR3 spans 16 residues. Looked up from germline, CDR1 is SGHRS and CDR2 is YFSETQ. Trimming shortened V by 3 bases and J by 4 bases, and 16 bases separated the two germline ends. As DNA, the CDR3 is TGCGCCAGCAGCTACGCGGTGGGAGTATCCACCGGGGAGCTGTTTTTT. This translates into CASSYAVGVSTGELFF. Together with reference TRBV5-1 and TRBJ2-2, the CDR3 gives the full variable domain: KAGVTQTPRYLIKTRGQQVTLSCSPISGHRSVSWYQQTPGQGLQFLFEYFSETQRNKGNFPGRFSGRQFSNSRSEMNVSTLELGDSALYLCASSYAVGVSTGELFFGEGSRLTVL.

The chain links TRBV19 to TRBJ1-3; the match to TRBD1 covers 10 bases. Trimming removed 9 bases from V and 1 base from J; junction bases left unmatched: 9. This CDR3 contains 16 residues. Germline lookup yields CDR1 LNHDA and CDR2 SQIVND (reference sequence). CDR3: CASYRQGAESGNTIYF. The CDR3 nucleotides read TGTGCCAGCTACCGACAGGGGGCTGAGTCTGGAAACACCATATATTTT. The whole variable domain, remainder taken from reference TRBV19 and TRBJ1-3, is DGGITQSPKYLFRKEGQNVTLSCEQNLNHDAMYWYRQDPGQGLRLIYYSQIVNDFQKGDIAEGYSVSREKKESFPLTVTSAQKNPTAFYLCASYRQGAESGNTIYFGEGSWLTVV.

This clonotype showed up many times. The chain employs TRBV28 and TRBJ1-1; D might be TRBD1 (6 bases). This CDR3 has 15 residues. Deletions cut 6 bases from V and 1 base from J, with 15 bases between. Germline V CDR1 and CDR2: MDHEN, SYDVKM. Here the CDR3 DNA reads TGTGCCAGCAGGCTAAGACAGGTCCCGAACACTGAAGCTTTCTTT. Encoded protein: CASRLRQVPNTEAFF. The complete variable domain, with remaining parts taken from reference TRBV28 and TRBJ1-1, reads DVKVTQSSRYLVKRTGEKVFLECVQDMDHENMFWYRQDPGLGLRLIYFSYDVKMKEKGDIPEGYSVSREKKERFSLILESASTNQTSMYLCASRLRQVPNTEAFFGQGTRLTVV.

There are many counts of this clonotype. The chain links TRBV7-9 to TRBJ1-1, with D possibly being TRBD1 (5 bases). Germline V gene data show CDR1 as SEHNR and CDR2 as FQNEAQ (reference sequence). V lost 1 base, J lost 3 bases, and 12 bases lay in between. The CDR3 spans 15 residues. As DNA, the CDR3 is TGTGCCAGCAGCTTAGTTTTACGGGGGTACACTGAAGCTTTCTTT. Translating gives CASSLVLRGYTEAFF.

In its sample, this clonotype was seen many times. V is TRBV20-1 and J is TRBJ2-7, with D tentatively TRBD1 or TRBD2 (5 bases each). This CDR3 spans 11 amino acids. Germline lookup yields CDR1 DFQATT and CDR2 SNEGSKA (reference sequence). V was pared by 6 bases and J by 7 bases, with 13 bases between. Written as DNA, the CDR3 is TGCAGTGCCCTGATCGAGGGGGAGCAGTACGTC. As protein: CSALIEGEQYV.

The chain uses TRBV9 and TRBJ2-3; D call uncertain. Trimming removed 0 bases from V and 1 base from J, with 9 bases in between. The CDR3 spans 15 residues. In germline, CDR1 is SGDLS, CDR2 YYNGEE. The CDR3 spells CASSVGDRGTDTQYF. CDR3 in DNA: TGTGCCAGCAGCGTAGGGGATCGGGGCACAGATACGCAGTATTTT.

On this clonotype itself: Sequence at one end of the junction differs from germline and may be a read error. This rearrangement joins TRBV7-7 to TRBJ1-5, with D maybe TRBD1 (5 bases). The CDR3 runs to 15 residues. Per the germline V gene, CDR1 is SSHAT and CDR2 is FNYEAQ (reference sequence). The CDR3 reads CASSLCDRSNQPQHF. The CDR3 DNA is TGTGCTAGCAGCTTATGCGACAGAAGCAATCAGCCCCAGCATTTT.

The chain employs TRBV3-1 and TRBJ2-2; D gene uncertain. V lost 3 bases and J 6 bases, leaving 11 bases between the germline ends. CDR3 length: 14 amino acids. Germline V lookup: CDR1 LGHDT, CDR2 YNNKEL (reference sequence). This CDR3 reads CASSHPRRPGELFF. The DNA of the CDR3 is TGTGCCAGCAGCCACCCCAGACGTCCCGGGGAGCTGTTTTTT.

At least ten counts were recorded for this clonotype. CDR3: CSARAGHTSGTGELFF. The CDR3 DNA follows: TGCAGTGCTAGAGCGGGACATACTTCGGGGACCGGGGAGCTGTTTTTT. The chain joins TRBV20-1 to TRBJ2-2, with a tentative D call TRBD1 (6 bases). This CDR3 is built from 16 residues. V dropped 1 base and J dropped 5 bases, with 17 bases sitting between them. Germline V gives CDR1 DFQATT, CDR2 SNEGSKA (reference sequence).

The sample holds many counts of this clonotype. The chain employs TRBV10-3 and TRBJ1-1, with D tentatively TRBD1 (5 bases). Trimming stripped 3 bases from V and 8 bases from J, with 19 bases between. Looked up from germline, CDR1 is ENHRY and CDR2 is SYGVKD. This CDR3 has 15 residues. DNA of the CDR3: TGTGCCATCAGTGAATTCGGTAGGAGACAGACGGAAGCTTTCTTT. It encodes CAISEFGRRQTEAFF.

This clonotype was seen many times. The chain employs TRBV6-5 and TRBJ2-5; 7 bases match TRBD2. Germline V gene lookup returns CDR1 MNHEY and CDR2 SVGAGI. J gave up 4 bases and V 0 bases, and 5 bases lay outside the gene matches. This CDR3 has 15 amino acids. The CDR3 reads CASSYSGGFGETQYF. CDR3 coding DNA: TGTGCCAGCAGTTACTCGGGAGGGTTCGGAGAGACCCAGTACTTC.

This clonotype was found many times. V is TRBV28 and J is TRBJ1-5, with a possible D match to TRBD1 (5 bases). Trimming cost V 3 bases and J 4 bases, with 16 bases left between them. Looked up from germline, CDR1 is MDHEN and CDR2 is SYDVKM. The CDR3 has 16 residues. DNA for the CDR3: TGTGCCAGCAGTTTTGGTGGGCAGGGAAATAATCAGCCCCAGCATTTT. This translates into CASSFGGQGNNQPQHF.

J is TRBJ1-2 and V is TRBV5-4; 12 positions match TRBD1. The CDR3 totals 16 residues. Germline CDR1 SGHNT, CDR2 YYREEE (reference sequence). The trim removed 0 bases at V and 4 bases at J, leaving 4 bases unmatched. The CDR3 DNA reads TGTGCCAGCAGCTTGGAGGGGACAGGGGGCGGCTATGGCTACACCTTC. The encoded protein is CASSLEGTGGGYGYTF.

This clonotype appeared many times. The gene calls are TRBV6-6 and TRBJ2-2; tentatively, D is TRBD1 or TRBD2 (5 bases each). The germline V and J ends were trimmed by 2 bases and 4 bases, with 8 bases remaining between them. This CDR3 comprises 14 residues. CDR1 MNHNY and CDR2 SVGAGI come from the germline V gene (reference sequence). The CDR3 coding sequence is TGTGCCAGCAGTTACACTGGGGGCACCGGGGAGCTGTTTTTT. Its translation is CASSYTGGTGELFF.

This clonotype was observed at least ten times. The rearrangement uses TRBV7-9 and TRBJ2-2; the match to TRBD2 covers 8 bases. The germline gives CDR1 SEHNR, CDR2 FQNEAQ (reference sequence). V shed 2 bases and J 6 bases; nucleotides not matched to a gene: 8. The CDR3 consists of 16 residues. DNA of the CDR3: TGTGCCAGCAGCTTAACAGCGGGAGTAGGATCCGGGGAGCTGTTTTTT. As protein: CASSLTAGVGSGELFF.

Ten or more counts support this clonotype. The chain recombines TRBV12-3 or TRBV12-4 with TRBJ2-1; weak D call: TRBD1 (6 bases). V was clipped by 5 bases and J by 8 bases, with 13 bases between them. The CDR3 is 13 residues long. Here the CDR3 reads CASSLGQKHEQFF. CDR3 DNA: TGTGCCAGCAGTCTCGGACAGAAGCATGAGCAGTTCTTC.

This clonotype came up many times. The J gene is TRBJ1-6, the V gene TRBV3-1; D unclear. V was cut by 2 bases and J by 10 bases, with 6 bases left in between. CDR1 LGHDT and CDR2 YNNKEL come from the germline V gene (reference sequence). This CDR3 is 12 amino acids long. CDR3 nucleotides: TGTGCCAGCAGCCAAAGTAACTCACCCCTCCACTTT. It encodes CASSQSNSPLHF.

The V call is TRBV6-5, the J call TRBJ2-7; 7 positions match TRBD1. Losses at the gene ends were 2 bases for V and 3 bases for J; bases not matched to a gene: 4. The CDR3 contains 14 residues. Germline CDR1 reads MNHEY; CDR2 reads SVGAGI. The CDR3 nucleotides read TGTGCCAGCAGTTACACCGGGACAGTCTACGAGCAGTACTTC. Its protein is CASSYTGTVYEQYF.

The CDR3 DNA reads as TGTGCCAGCAGTTCGCACAGGGTCCCCACAACTGAAGCTTTCTTT. Protein sequence: CASSSHRVPTTEAFF. The rearrangement links TRBV12-3 or TRBV12-4 to TRBJ1-1; perhaps TRBD1 as D (6 bases). CDR3 length: 15 residues. V dropped 4 bases and J dropped 5 bases, with 17 bases sitting between them.

This clonotype was recorded at least ten times. DNA of the CDR3: TGTGCCAGCAGTTCCTATCAGGGTCTCCAGCCCCAGCATTTT. Protein product: CASSSYQGLQPQHF. V gene TRBV12-3 or TRBV12-4 combines with J gene TRBJ1-5, with D possibly TRBD1 on 5 matching bases. V dropped 4 bases and J dropped 7 bases, with 14 bases sitting between them. CDR3 size: 14 residues.

This clonotype was picked up many times. The chain carries TRBV7-2 and TRBJ2-1, with 15 bases fitting TRBD2. CDR1 is SGHTA and CDR2 is FQGNSA in the germline V gene. V shed 5 bases and J 14 bases; nucleotides not matched to a gene: 7. There are 14 residues in the CDR3. CDR3 sequence reads: CASSHRTSGRVKFF. CDR3 coding DNA: TGTGCCAGCAGCCATAGGACTAGCGGGAGGGTAAAGTTCTTC.